A single sample gave rise to the 17 T cell receptor beta chains below, sequenced in a study of regulatory T cells in long-lasting Graves disease. Arm-PCR of CDR3 regions and iRepertoire HTBI primers were used to build TCR beta libraries. A single record per CDR3 protein comes from TCRdb applying MiXCR to the multiplex PCR reads. The sample consists of 520,000 or so distinct CDR3 sequences, about 12% of them appearing once. Sample time point: newly diagnosed GD, antithyroid drugs for less than 3 months. PBMC-extracted RNA yielded the TCR library. These data also formed part of another study, on T cells in Graves' hyperthyroidism and ophthalmopathy.

Specimen: peripheral blood mononuclear cells (PBMCs), collected at new diagnosis, from a patient treated with antithyroid drugs. The receptors were sampled from a woman in her twenties or thirties with Graves disease.

This clonotype was seen ten or more times. The chain recombines TRBV5-6 with TRBJ1-3; TRBD1 agrees at 9 bases. The trim removed 0 bases at V and 4 bases at J, leaving 2 bases unmatched. The CDR3 has 15 residues. The germline V gene encodes CDR1 SGHDT and CDR2 YYEEEE. The CDR3 DNA follows: TGTGCCAGCAGCTTGGCCGGGACAGGGGGAAACACCATATATTTT. This gives the protein CASSLAGTGGNTIYF.

The chain has TRBV15 and TRBJ2-5; weak D call: TRBD2 (5 bases). The V and J ends lost 8 bases and 1 base respectively, with 11 bases between them. The CDR3 contains 13 residues. In germline, CDR1 is LNHNV, CDR2 YYDKDF (reference sequence). The CDR3 spells CATSPRVQETQYF. Written as DNA, the CDR3 is TGTGCCACCTCCCCGCGGGTCCAAGAGACCCAGTACTTC.

This clonotype was observed many times. This chain links TRBV7-2 with TRBJ2-1; 11 nucleotides line up with TRBD2. Trimming removed 5 bases from V and 6 bases from J; junction bases left unmatched: 6. CDR1 is SGHTA, CDR2 FQGNSA, per germline. The CDR3 has 15 residues. Written as DNA, the CDR3 is TGTGCCAGCAGCCCGCCGGGACTAGCGGTCAATGAGCAGTTCTTC. Amino acid sequence: CASSPPGLAVNEQFF. Looking up the rest from reference TRBV7-2 and TRBJ2-1 gives the full variable domain: GAGVSQSPSNKVTEKGKDVELRCDPISGHTALYWYRQSLGQGLEFLIYFQGNSAPDKSGLPSDRFSAERTGGSVSTLTIQRTQQEDSAVYLCASSPPGLAVNEQFFGPGTRLTVL.

This clonotype is a singleton in its sample. The rearrangement links TRBV15 to TRBJ2-2, with D unresolved. The V and J ends lost 0 bases and 1 base respectively, with 12 bases between them. Germline V CDR1 and CDR2: LNHNV, YYDKDF (reference sequence). The CDR3 has 17 amino acids. The CDR3, as DNA: TGTGCCACCAGCAGAGATAAGTGGCAGGTGAACACCGGGGAGCTGTTTTTT. It specifies CATSRDKWQVNTGELFF.

This clonotype came up many times. The genes are TRBV6-1 and TRBJ1-3; maybe TRBD1 (5 bases). Germline CDR1 is MNHNS and CDR2 is SASEGT. V gave up 6 bases and J gave up 5 bases, with 14 bases separating them. The CDR3 runs to 14 residues. The chain's CDR3 is CASRMTVRRNTIYF. CDR3 DNA sequence: TGTGCCAGCAGGATGACAGTTCGAAGAAACACCATATATTTT.

V gene TRBV18 combines with J gene TRBJ2-7; D possibly corresponds to TRBD1 (5 bases). The CDR3 is 13 amino acids. Trimming shortened V by 1 base and J by 6 bases, and 10 bases separated the two germline ends. CDR1 KGHSH and CDR2 LQKENI come from the germline V gene. The CDR3 nucleotides are TGTGCCAGCTCACCACAAACAGACAGCGAGCAGTACGTC. Its protein product is CASSPQTDSEQYV.

This clonotype was seen only a few times. The chain employs TRBV5-4 and TRBJ1-2; a possible D gene is TRBD1 (6 bases). The CDR3 is 13 residues long. The germline V and J ends were trimmed by 4 bases and 7 bases, with 14 bases remaining between them. Germline V gene lookup returns CDR1 SGHNT and CDR2 YYREEE (reference sequence). CDR3 nucleotides: TGTGCCAGCAGCCAAACAGGGTTAAGTGGCTACACCTTC. Amino acids: CASSQTGLSGYTF.

There are many counts of this clonotype. The rearrangement joins TRBV4-3 to TRBJ1-5; tentatively, D is TRBD1 (5 bases). Per the germline V gene, CDR1 is LGHNA and CDR2 is YSLEER. The length of the CDR3 is 14 residues. Between the trimmed V and J ends, which lost 4 bases and 7 bases, there was a span of 14 bases. CDR3 coding DNA: TGCGCCAGCAGCCTGGGGACTCTTAGCCAGCCCCAGCATTTT. Translating gives CASSLGTLSQPQHF.

This clonotype was seen at least ten times. The CDR3, as DNA: TGTGCCATCAGTGAGTCCCCAGGACAGGGAAACACCTACGAGCAGTACTTC. Translating gives CAISESPGQGNTYEQYF. V usage is TRBV10-3 and J usage is TRBJ2-7, with 8 bases identical to TRBD1. From germline, CDR1 is ENHRY and CDR2 SYGVKD. V lost 0 bases to trimming and J lost 2 bases; unmatched junction nucleotides: 9. The CDR3 totals 17 residues.

This clonotype came up many times. CDR3: CASSVMMNEQFF. The DNA for the CDR3 is TGTGCCAGCAGCGTGATGATGAATGAGCAGTTCTTC. V is TRBV9 and J is TRBJ2-1; no clear D gene. Between the trimmed V and J ends, which lost 2 bases and 7 bases, there was a span of 7 bases. CDR3 length: 12 amino acids. CDR1 and CDR2 (germline): SGDLS, YYNGEE.

This clonotype was counted only a few times. The chain carries TRBV9 and TRBJ1-1; no clear D gene. From germline, CDR1 is SGDLS and CDR2 YYNGEE. This CDR3 region has 15 residues. Trimming took 0 bases from V and 1 from J, leaving 10 bases between them. The CDR3 spells CASSVDGRTNTEAFF. The CDR3 bases are TGTGCCAGCAGCGTAGATGGGCGGACGAACACTGAAGCTTTCTTT. The full variable domain, its missing parts supplied by reference TRBV9 and TRBJ1-1, is DSGVTQTPKHLITATGQRVTLRCSPRSGDLSVYWYQQSLDQGLQFLIQYYNGEERAKGNILERFSAQQFPDLHSELNLSSLELGDSALYFCASSVDGRTNTEAFFGQGTRLTVV.

This clonotype was detected only a few times. The chain has TRBV9 and TRBJ2-6; 11 nucleotides line up with TRBD1. This CDR3 is 18 amino acids long. Germline V gene sequence: CDR1 SGDLS, CDR2 YYNGEE. The ends lost 4 bases at V and 0 bases at J; junction bases unmatched: 6. Here the CDR3 DNA reads TGTGCCAGCAGCATAACCGGGACAGGGGGCTCTGGGGCCAACGTCCTGACTTTC. Its translation is CASSITGTGGSGANVLTF.

Ten or more counts support this clonotype. V usage is TRBV11-3 and J usage is TRBJ2-1; D remains ambiguous. The ends were cut back, 9 bases at V and 2 bases at J, with 11 bases in the middle. Germline CDR1 reads SGHNT; CDR2 reads YENEEA. The CDR3 spans 13 residues. CDR3 DNA sequence: TGTGCCAGTTGTCCTGGGACCTACAATGAGCAGTTCTTC. Translating gives CASCPGTYNEQFF. Full variable domain (outside the CDR3, taken from reference TRBV11-3 and TRBJ2-1): EAGVVQSPRYKIIEKKQPVAFWCNPISGHNTLYWYLQNLGQGPELLIRYENEEAVDDSQLPKDRFSAERLKGVDSTLKIQPAELGDSAVYLCASCPGTYNEQFFGPGTRLTVL.

This clonotype came up many times. The DNA for the CDR3 is TGCGCCAGCAGCCGGGACTTCCCTAGTTCACCCCTCCACTTT. Its translation: CASSRDFPSSPLHF. This chain uses TRBV5-1 with TRBJ1-6, with a possible D match to TRBD1 (5 bases). Looked up from germline, CDR1 is SGHRS and CDR2 is YFSETQ. The CDR3 spans 14 residues. The V end lost 4 bases, the J end lost 9 bases, and 14 bases lay between the germline ends.

Regarding this clonotype: Just one base apart from a much larger clone, this may be a read error. The chain uses TRBV6-9 and TRBJ2-7, with D perhaps given as TRBD1 or TRBD2 (5 bases each). V dropped 2 bases and J dropped 7 bases, with 18 bases sitting between them. This CDR3 is built from 15 residues. The germline V gene has CDR1 MNHGY and CDR2 SVAAGI. The CDR3 reads CASSYRGQGLIEQYF. As DNA, the CDR3 is TGTGCCAGCAGTTATCGAGGGCAGGGCTTAATTGAGCAGTACTTC.

There are a few counts of this clonotype. The rearrangement joins TRBV7-9 to TRBJ2-1, with TRBD1 identical over 8 bases. J gave up 2 bases and V 5 bases, and 8 bases lay outside the gene matches. CDR3 size: 16 residues. CDR1 and CDR2 (germline): SEHNR, FQNEAQ (reference sequence). CDR3 sequence: CASSLLRDRTYNEQFF. The DNA for the CDR3 is TGTGCCAGCAGCCTGTTAAGGGACAGGACCTACAATGAGCAGTTCTTC.

The chain recombines TRBV12-3 or TRBV12-4 with TRBJ2-7; tentatively, D is TRBD1 or TRBD2 (6 bases each). CDR3 size: 15 residues. Trimming took 3 bases from V and 4 from J, leaving 16 bases between them. The CDR3 bases are TGTGCCAGCAGTTTGCCCCGCGGGACAAAATACGAGCAGTACTTC. Translated, it gives CASSLPRGTKYEQYF.